The 4 T cell receptor beta chains reported below all come from one sample, sequenced in a study of long-term antiretroviral therapy in people with HIV. Researchers ran immunoSEQ v3.0 at survey level. Assay: immunoSEQ multiplex PCR; the TCRdb copy retains only in-frame clones and omits some. The table records some 30,000 clones, roughly nine tenths of them present only once. The sample was unsorted PBMCs, taken 1.1 years after starting antiretroviral therapy. These receptors were obtained from a young man with HIV.

The V gene is TRBV10-3, the J gene TRBJ1-1; maybe TRBD1 (5 bases). Germline V gene sequence: CDR1 ENHRY, CDR2 SYGVKD. This CDR3 contains 12 residues. V was clipped by 5 bases and J by 9 bases, with 13 bases between them. CDR3 bases: TGTGCCATCAGTCCACCCACAGGAAAAGCTTTCTTT. Translating gives CAISPPTGKAFF.

The chain combines TRBV6-5 with TRBJ2-2; tentatively, D is TRBD2 (5 bases). Germline V gives CDR1 MNHEY, CDR2 SVGAGI. The CDR3 sequence is 15 residues long. The V end lost 7 bases, the J end lost 6 bases, and 18 bases lay between the germline ends. The CDR3 here is CASKTLARVAGELFF. The CDR3 region has the DNA TGTGCCAGCAAAACGCTAGCCCGGGTCGCCGGGGAGCTGTTTTTT.

The rearrangement joins TRBV5-4 to TRBJ2-7; either TRBD1 or TRBD2 may supply D (5 bases each). V was clipped by 3 bases and J by 2 bases, with 9 bases between them. CDR3 length equals 13 residues. The germline gives CDR1 SGHNT, CDR2 YYREEE (reference sequence). CDR3 DNA sequence: TGTGCCAGCAGCTCACCGGGGCCCTACGAGCAGTACTTC. Its protein is CASSSPGPYEQYF.

Concerning this clone itself: The junction departs from germline at one end; a sequencing error may be responsible. V usage is TRBV6-1 and J usage is TRBJ1-2; the D gene is possibly TRBD1 (5 bases). The CDR3 covers 15 residues. In germline, CDR1 is MNHNS, CDR2 SASEGT. The DNA for the CDR3 is TGTGCCAGCAGCGAAGCGGAAACAGGCCAATATGGCTACACCTTC. Amino acid sequence: CASSEAETGQYGYTF.